These T cell receptor beta chains were read from a single sample in a study of early T cells in non-severe SARS-CoV-2 infection. In TCRdb, the 5' RACE reads were re-called with MiXCR into one record per CDR3 protein. The data hold 40,000 or so distinct CDR3 sequences, with 5.8% observed a single time. Sequenced sample: whole blood. The receptors shown here come from an adult who was a healthcare worker with PCR-confirmed SARS-CoV-2 infection or an uninfected control (not recorded which). CDR3s include the opening cysteine and the closing phenylalanine or tryptophan. D genes are given only for firm matches. Clone size, where shown, is once, few, many, or a class for clones that have expanded.

j_call | clone_size | d_call | v_call | cdr3_nt | cdr3_aa
TRBJ2-1 | many | - | TRBV4-2 | TGTGCCAGCAGCCAAGATAGGCAGAGCTCCTACAATGAGCAGTTCTTC | CASSQDRQSSYNEQFF
TRBJ2-7 | many | - | TRBV18 | TGTGCCAGCTCACCCAACAGGGGGGGGACCTACGAGCAGTACTTC | CASSPNRGGTYEQYF
TRBJ1-4 | many | - | TRBV30 | TGTGCCTGGATGTTAGGCAGCTATAATGAAAAACTGTTTTTT | CAWMLGSYNEKLFF
TRBJ1-5 | many | - | TRBV10-3 | TGTGCCACCTCTCTTACCAATCAGCCCCAGCATTTT | CATSLTNQPQHF
TRBJ2-3 | many | TRBD2 | TRBV10-3 | TGTGCCATCAGTGAAAGTGAGGCTAGCGGGAGGGCCCAAGATACGCAGTATTTT | CAISESEASGRAQDTQYF
TRBJ2-4 | few | - | TRBV5-1 | TGCGCCAGCAGCCCGCTTGGGGCCAAAAACATTCAGTACTTC | CASSPLGAKNIQYF
TRBJ2-2 | - | TRBD2 | TRBV6-5 | TGTGCCAGCATACTAGCGGCCACCGGGGAGCTGTTTTTT | CASILAATGELFF
TRBJ2-7 | many | - | TRBV19 | TGTGCCAGTAGTATAGCTCTCGTCCACTCCTACGAGCAGTACTTC | CASSIALVHSYEQYF
TRBJ1-5 | - | - | TRBV6-2/TRBV6-3 | TGTGCCAACAGTGCCGACTACAGGGCGACGAATCAGCCCCAGCATTTT | CANSADYRATNQPQHF
TRBJ1-1 | many | TRBD1 | TRBV5-4 | TGTGCCAGCAGCTTGTCAGGGGGGAAGGCTTTCTTT | CASSLSGGKAFF
TRBJ2-7 | many | - | TRBV12-3/TRBV12-4 | TGTGCCAGCAGTTTCAGGGACTACGAGCAGTACTTC | CASSFRDYEQYF
TRBJ2-1 | many | TRBD2 | TRBV25-1 | TGTGCCAGCAGTGAGTTAGCGGGAGGGCCGGGGAATGAGCAGTTCTTC | CASSELAGGPGNEQFF
TRBJ2-7 | few | - | TRBV15 | TGTGCCACCAGCAGAGAGCGGGACGGACCCTACGAGCAGTACTTC | CATSRERDGPYEQYF
TRBJ1-5 | many | - | TRBV7-2 | TGTGCCAGCACCCTCGGACGGCAGCAGCTTCATCAGCCCCAGCATTTT | CASTLGRQQLHQPQHF
TRBJ2-7 | many | TRBD2 | TRBV7-9 | TGTGCCAGCAGCCCAGGGCTAGCGGTCGAGCAGTACTTC | CASSPGLAVEQYF
TRBJ2-5 | many | - | TRBV20-1 | TGCAGTGAAATCCACCAAGAGACCCAGTACTTC | CSEIHQETQYF
TRBJ1-2 | many | TRBD1 | TRBV30 | TGTGCCTGGAGCAAGACAGGGTACTATGGCTACACCTTC | CAWSKTGYYGYTF
TRBJ1-1 | many | - | TRBV29-1 | TGCAGCGTCCGGAGGGGCAAGAACACTGAAGCTTTCTTT | CSVRRGKNTEAFF
TRBJ1-5 | - | - | TRBV11-2 | TGTGCCAGCAGCCAAGGTAGTGGCAATCAGCCCCAGCATTTT | CASSQGSGNQPQHF
TRBJ2-1 | many | - | TRBV4-2 | TGTGCCAGCAGCCAAGATGTCGGACCGTTGGGGGGCAATGAGCAGTTCTTC | CASSQDVGPLGGNEQFF
TRBJ2-5 | many | TRBD1 | TRBV30 | TGTGCCTTATCGGACAGGGAAGAGACCCAGTACTTC | CALSDREETQYF
TRBJ1-2 | many | TRBD1 | TRBV7-9 | TGTGCCAGCAGCCAGCGGACAGGGGTGATTAACTATGGCTACACCTTC | CASSQRTGVINYGYTF
TRBJ2-7 | many | - | TRBV6-2/TRBV6-3 | TGTGCCAGCAGGGCGGGGGCCTCCTACGAGCAGTACTTC | CASRAGASYEQYF
TRBJ1-1 | many | - | TRBV18 | TGTGCCAGCTCACCCCGCCAAGGGGAGGTCGTCAGGACTGAAGCTTTCTTT | CASSPRQGEVVRTEAFF
TRBJ2-3 | many | - | TRBV20-1 | TGCAGTGCTAGACCTCTACAGGACTCCTCGACAGTCACAGATACGCAGTATTTT | CSARPLQDSSTVTDTQYF
TRBJ2-3 | - | TRBD2 | TRBV15 | TGTGCCACCAGCAGAGATGGCGGGAGGGCAAAAGATACGCAGTATTTT | CATSRDGGRAKDTQYF
TRBJ2-7 | many | - | TRBV19 | TGTGCCAGTAGTATAGGGGCCTCCTACGAGCAGTACTTC | CASSIGASYEQYF
TRBJ2-3 | many | - | TRBV19 | TGTGCCAGTAAGCGCGTCCCGGGAGAGTCGGCAGATACGCAGTATTTT | CASKRVPGESADTQYF
TRBJ1-1 | many | - | TRBV10-3 | TGTGCCATCAGTGAGTCAGGGGCGGGGGCCGCGAGTGCTTTCTTT | CAISESGAGAASAFF
TRBJ2-1 | many | TRBD2 | TRBV20-1 | TGCAGTGCTATAGAAGCGGGAAGGAGCTACAATGAGCAGTTCTTC | CSAIEAGRSYNEQFF
TRBJ2-3 | many | - | TRBV29-1 | TGCAGCGTTGATGCTGGGGGAGGGGGCTTAGATACGCAGTATTTT | CSVDAGGGGLDTQYF
TRBJ2-5 | many | - | TRBV4-1 | TGCGCCAGCAGCCAAGACCCAGGAGGTGTCTACCAAGAGACCCAGTACTTC | CASSQDPGGVYQETQYF
TRBJ1-2 | many | - | TRBV5-1 | TGCGCCAGCAGCTTGGCCATCGACGTTGCCTCCTATGGCTACACCTTC | CASSLAIDVASYGYTF
TRBJ2-5 | many | TRBD2 | TRBV7-9 | TGTGCCAGCAGCACCTTGGCGGGAGAAGAGACCCAGTACTTC | CASSTLAGEETQYF
TRBJ2-2 | many | TRBD1 | TRBV7-6 | TGTGCCAGCAGCTTGGGACAGGGCCCCGGGGAGCTGTTTTTT | CASSLGQGPGELFF
TRBJ2-7 | many | - | TRBV7-8 | TGTGCCAGCAGCTTAGTCAGGGCCCACGAGCAGTACTTC | CASSLVRAHEQYF
TRBJ2-1 | many | - | TRBV11-2 | TGTGCCAGCAGCTCCTTACTGACAGGAAGCACCTACAATGAGCAGTTCTTC | CASSSLLTGSTYNEQFF
TRBJ2-3 | many | TRBD1 | TRBV4-1 | TGCGCCAGCAGCCAGCGACAGGGGGATACGCAGTATTTT | CASSQRQGDTQYF
TRBJ1-2 | many | - | TRBV30 | TGTGCCTGGAGTGTAGGCCTGGGAGGCTACACCTTC | CAWSVGLGGYTF
TRBJ2-3 | many | - | TRBV4-2 | TGTGCCAGCAGCCAAGAGACACTTCCACGCACAGATACGCAGTATTTT | CASSQETLPRTDTQYF
TRBJ1-3 | - | - | TRBV28 | TGTGCCAGCTTAGGAAACACCATATATTTT | CASLGNTIYF
TRBJ2-1 | many | - | TRBV5-1 | TGCGCCAGCAGCTTGGTTGGCGGACCTAACAATGAGCAGTTCTTC | CASSLVGGPNNEQFF
TRBJ2-1 | many | - | TRBV7-2 | TGTGCCAGCAGCTTAGCGGGGATAGCGCGGTTAAACTTC | CASSLAGIARLNF
TRBJ1-2 | many | - | TRBV7-9 | TGTGCCAGCAGCCATCCCCTCCCGGGACCTTACACCTTC | CASSHPLPGPYTF
TRBJ2-1 | many | TRBD1 | TRBV6-5 | TGTGCCAGCAGCCACGGGACAGGGGGGGACAATGAGCAGTTCTTC | CASSHGTGGDNEQFF
TRBJ2-7 | many | - | TRBV20-1 | TGCAGTGCTGCCGGGACCCAACATTACGAGCAGTACTTC | CSAAGTQHYEQYF